This TCR beta chain is drawn from a study of blood T cell repertoires in COVID-19. Study-wide background: Material from acute and convalescent COVID-19 was sourced from the United States, Italy and Spain. Sources were T cells, B-cell-depleted T cells, or PBMCs; the material itself was cDNA or gDNA.

As processed by the authors: Estimated nucleated cell counts came from reference gene primer amplification. Profiled with immunoSEQ multiplex PCR; TCRdb holds only in-frame clones, not every one. V and J calls and clone size follow that table, whereas D and trimming were derived from the DNA. The data hold around 60,000 clones, with more than 85% observed a single time. This TCR derives from a man aged 55 to 70 with acute or convalescent COVID-19. Sequencing was carried out using peripheral blood.

The CDR3 sequence: CASSPLLNYGYTF. DNA for the CDR3: TGTGCCAGCAGTCCACTTCTGAACTATGGCTACACCTTC. J is TRBJ1-2 and V is TRBV27; D gene unclear. The germline CDR1 and CDR2 sequences are MNHEY and SMNVEV (reference sequence). The CDR3 totals 13 residues. Trimming left V 5 bases short and J 2 bases short, with 9 bases between.